The T cell receptor (beta chain) described here comes from a study of blood T cell repertoires in COVID-19. Study context: PBMCs, B-cell-depleted T cells, or T cells were the source of the cDNA or gDNA that made up the material.

Trimming removed 3 bases at V and 4 bases at J, with 7 bases between. This CDR3 contains 13 residues. Germline assignment: CDR1 MNHEY and CDR2 SMNVEV (reference sequence). Exposed enrollees had met someone with a PCR-confirmed or clinician-diagnosed COVID-19 case at some point within the 2 weeks before study entry. Original handling: Amplification with reference gene primers provided the estimates of nucleated cell counts. Produced via immunoSEQ multiplex PCR; TCRdb's table is partial and in-frame only. V, J and clone size reflect that table, while D and trimming were determined from the DNA. There are roughly 180,000 clones in the sample; roughly three quarters occur only once, and over 13% lies in the top ten.

The rearrangement links TRBV27 to TRBJ1-5; D unresolved. The receptor comes from a man between 60 and 75 years old who had been exposed to COVID-19. The sample was PBMCs or T cells enriched from blood (not recorded which). CDR3 nucleotides: TGTGCCAGCAGTTTTGCGGAAAATCAGCCCCAGCATTTT. Translating it yields CASSFAENQPQHF.